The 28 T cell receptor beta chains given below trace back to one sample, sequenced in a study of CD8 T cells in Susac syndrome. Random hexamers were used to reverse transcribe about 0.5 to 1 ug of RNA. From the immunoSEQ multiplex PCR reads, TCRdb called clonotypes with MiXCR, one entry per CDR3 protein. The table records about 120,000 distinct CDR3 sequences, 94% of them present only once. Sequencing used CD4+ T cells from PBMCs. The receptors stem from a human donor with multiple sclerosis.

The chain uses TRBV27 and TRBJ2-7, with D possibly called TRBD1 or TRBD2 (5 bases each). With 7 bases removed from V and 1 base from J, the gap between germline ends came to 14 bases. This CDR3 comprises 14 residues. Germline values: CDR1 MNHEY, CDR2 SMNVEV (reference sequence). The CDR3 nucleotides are TGTGCCAGCACCCTCCGGGACCCATCCTACGAGCAGTACTTC. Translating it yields CASTLRDPSYEQYF.

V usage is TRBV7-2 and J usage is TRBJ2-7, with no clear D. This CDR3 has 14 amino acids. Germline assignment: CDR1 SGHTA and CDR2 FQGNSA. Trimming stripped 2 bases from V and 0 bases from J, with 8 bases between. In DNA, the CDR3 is TGTGCCAGCAGCTTATCAGGTGACTCCTACGAGCAGTACTTC. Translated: CASSLSGDSYEQYF.

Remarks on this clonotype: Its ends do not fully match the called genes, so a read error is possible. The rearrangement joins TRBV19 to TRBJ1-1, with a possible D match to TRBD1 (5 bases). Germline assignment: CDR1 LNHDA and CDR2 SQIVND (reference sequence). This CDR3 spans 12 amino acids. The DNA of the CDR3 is TGTGCCAGCAGTATCGGGGGTCCTGAAGCTTTCTTT. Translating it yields CASSIGGPEAFF.

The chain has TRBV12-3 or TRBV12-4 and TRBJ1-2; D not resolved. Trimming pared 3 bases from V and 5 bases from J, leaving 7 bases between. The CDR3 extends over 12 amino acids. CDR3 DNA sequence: TGTGCCAGCAGTTTGCGGCAATATGGCTACACCTTC. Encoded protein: CASSLRQYGYTF.

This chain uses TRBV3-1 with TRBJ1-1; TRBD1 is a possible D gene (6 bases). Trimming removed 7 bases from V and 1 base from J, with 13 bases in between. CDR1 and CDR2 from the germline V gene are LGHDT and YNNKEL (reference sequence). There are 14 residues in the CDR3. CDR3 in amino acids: CASTRTASNTEAFF. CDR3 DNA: TGTGCCAGCACCCGGACAGCCTCGAACACTGAAGCTTTCTTT.

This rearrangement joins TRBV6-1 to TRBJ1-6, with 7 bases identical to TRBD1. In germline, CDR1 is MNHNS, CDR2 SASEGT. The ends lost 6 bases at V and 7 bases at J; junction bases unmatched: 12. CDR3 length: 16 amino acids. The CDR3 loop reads CASRPKLQGYNSPLHF. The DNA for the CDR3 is TGTGCCAGCAGGCCAAAATTACAGGGGTACAATTCACCCCTCCACTTT.

CDR3 nucleotide sequence: TGTGCCAGCCGGGAACAGGATCTAGCCTACAATGAGCAGTTCTTC. Its protein is CASREQDLAYNEQFF. The chain combines TRBV19 with TRBJ2-1; tentatively, D is TRBD1 or TRBD2 (5 bases each). V was cut by 9 bases and J by 2 bases, with 17 bases left in between. CDR1 and CDR2 (germline): LNHDA, SQIVND (reference sequence). The CDR3 extends over 15 amino acids.

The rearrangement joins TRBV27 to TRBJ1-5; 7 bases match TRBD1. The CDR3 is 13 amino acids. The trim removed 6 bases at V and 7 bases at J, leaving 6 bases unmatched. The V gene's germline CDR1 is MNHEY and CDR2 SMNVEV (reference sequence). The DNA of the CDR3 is TGTGCCAGCAGGAAGCAGGGGGAACAGCCCCAGCATTTT. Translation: CASRKQGEQPQHF.

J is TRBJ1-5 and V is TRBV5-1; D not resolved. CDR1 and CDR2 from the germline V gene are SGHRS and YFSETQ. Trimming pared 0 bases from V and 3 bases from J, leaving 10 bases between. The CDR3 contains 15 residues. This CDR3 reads CASSLGEASNQPQHF. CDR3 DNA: TGCGCCAGCAGCTTGGGTGAGGCTTCCAATCAGCCCCAGCATTTT. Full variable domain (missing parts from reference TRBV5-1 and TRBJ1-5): KAGVTQTPRYLIKTRGQQVTLSCSPISGHRSVSWYQQTPGQGLQFLFEYFSETQRNKGNFPGRFSGRQFSNSRSEMNVSTLELGDSALYLCASSLGEASNQPQHFGDGTRLSIL.

The CDR3 reads CASSFAGIYNQPQHF. For the CDR3, the DNA is TGTGCCAGCAGCTTTGCAGGGATCTACAATCAGCCCCAGCATTTT. This rearrangement joins TRBV5-8 to TRBJ1-5, with a possible D match to TRBD1 (5 bases). The CDR3 consists of 15 residues. The germline gives CDR1 SGHTS, CDR2 YDEGEE. V lost 2 bases and J 3 bases, leaving 12 bases between the germline ends.

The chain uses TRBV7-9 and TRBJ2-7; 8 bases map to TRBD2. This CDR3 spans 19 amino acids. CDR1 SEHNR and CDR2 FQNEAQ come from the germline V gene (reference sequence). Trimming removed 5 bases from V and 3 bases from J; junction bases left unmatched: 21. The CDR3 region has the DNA TGTGCCAGCAGCCGCGTCGGACTAGCACCGAACCCCCGATTCTACGAGCAGTACTTC. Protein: CASSRVGLAPNPRFYEQYF.

The CDR3: CASSLTGQNSYEQYF. The CDR3, as DNA: TGTGCCAGCAGCCTAACGGGACAGAATTCCTACGAGCAGTACTTC. The V call is TRBV3-1, the J call TRBJ2-7, with 7 positions matching TRBD1. Per the germline V gene, CDR1 is LGHDT and CDR2 is YNNKEL (reference sequence). CDR3 length equals 15 residues. The ends lost 4 bases at V and 1 base at J; junction bases unmatched: 7.

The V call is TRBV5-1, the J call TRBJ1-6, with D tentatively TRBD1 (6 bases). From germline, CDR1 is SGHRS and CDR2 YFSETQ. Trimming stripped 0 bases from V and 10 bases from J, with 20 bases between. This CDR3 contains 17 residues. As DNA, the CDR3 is TGCGCCAGCAGCTTGGGTATGGACGGGGGCAAGGAGTCACCCCTCCACTTT. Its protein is CASSLGMDGGKESPLHF.

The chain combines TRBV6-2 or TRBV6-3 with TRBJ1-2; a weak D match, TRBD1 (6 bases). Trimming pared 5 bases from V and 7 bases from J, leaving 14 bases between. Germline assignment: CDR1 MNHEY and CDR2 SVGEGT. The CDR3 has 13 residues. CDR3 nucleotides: TGTGCCAGCAGTCCGGGACACGGGCGTGGCTACACCTTC. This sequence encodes CASSPGHGRGYTF.

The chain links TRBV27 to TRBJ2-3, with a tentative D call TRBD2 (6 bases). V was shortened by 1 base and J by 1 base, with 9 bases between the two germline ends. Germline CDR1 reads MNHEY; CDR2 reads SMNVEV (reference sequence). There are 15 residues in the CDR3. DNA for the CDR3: TGTGCCAGCAGTTTATGGGCTAGCGGCACAGATACGCAGTATTTT. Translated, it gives CASSLWASGTDTQYF.

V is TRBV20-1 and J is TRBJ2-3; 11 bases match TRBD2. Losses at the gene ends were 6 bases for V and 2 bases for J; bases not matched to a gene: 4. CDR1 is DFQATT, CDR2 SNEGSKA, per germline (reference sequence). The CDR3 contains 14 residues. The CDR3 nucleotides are TGCAGTGCCGGGACTAGCGGTCACACAGATACGCAGTATTTT. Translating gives CSAGTSGHTDTQYF.

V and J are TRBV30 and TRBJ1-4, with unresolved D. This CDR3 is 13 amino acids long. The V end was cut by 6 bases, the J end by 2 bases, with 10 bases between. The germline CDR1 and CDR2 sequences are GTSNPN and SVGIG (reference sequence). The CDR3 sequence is CACLHTTNEKLFF. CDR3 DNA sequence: TGTGCCTGCCTACACACGACTAATGAAAAACTGTTTTTT.

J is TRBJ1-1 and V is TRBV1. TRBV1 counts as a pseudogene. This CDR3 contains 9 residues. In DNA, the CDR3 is TGCACCAGCAGCCATGAAGCTTTCTTT. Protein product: CTSSHEAFF.

CDR3 coding DNA: TGTGCCAGCAGCCCTAAGACGGGGGGGCCGTCTGGAAACATTCAGTACTTC. Its protein is CASSPKTGGPSGNIQYF. The chain recombines TRBV5-4 with TRBJ2-4; 8 nucleotides line up with TRBD2. The length of the CDR3 is 17 residues. Looked up from germline, CDR1 is SGHNT and CDR2 is YYREEE (reference sequence). After removal of 4 bases from V and 6 bases from J, the junction contained 15 bases not matched to a gene.

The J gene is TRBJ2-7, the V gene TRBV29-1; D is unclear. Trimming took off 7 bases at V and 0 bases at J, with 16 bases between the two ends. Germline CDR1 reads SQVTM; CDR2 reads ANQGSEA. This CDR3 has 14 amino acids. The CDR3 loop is CSALNGGYSYEQYF. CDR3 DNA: TGCAGCGCCTTGAATGGTGGTTACTCCTACGAGCAGTACTTC.

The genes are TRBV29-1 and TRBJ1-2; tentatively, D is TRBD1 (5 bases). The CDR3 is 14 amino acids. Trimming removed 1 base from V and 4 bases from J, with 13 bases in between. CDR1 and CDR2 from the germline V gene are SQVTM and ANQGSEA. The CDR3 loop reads CSVEVGGSAYGYTF. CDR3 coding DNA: TGCAGCGTTGAAGTGGGGGGGAGCGCCTATGGCTACACCTTC.

CDR3 in DNA: TGCAGTGCTAGACACAGTGAGACCCAGTACTTC. Amino acid sequence: CSARHSETQYF. The chain joins TRBV20-1 to TRBJ2-5, with unresolved D. This CDR3 comprises 11 residues. Trimming removed 2 bases at V and 5 bases at J, with 6 bases between. From germline, CDR1 is DFQATT and CDR2 SNEGSKA (reference sequence).

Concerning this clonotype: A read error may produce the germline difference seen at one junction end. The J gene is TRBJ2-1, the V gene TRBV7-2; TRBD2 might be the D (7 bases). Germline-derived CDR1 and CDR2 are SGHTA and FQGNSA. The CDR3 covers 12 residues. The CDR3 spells CASSLARGGAAF. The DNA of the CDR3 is TGTGCCAGCAGCTTAGCGCGTGGGGGGGCGGCCTTC.

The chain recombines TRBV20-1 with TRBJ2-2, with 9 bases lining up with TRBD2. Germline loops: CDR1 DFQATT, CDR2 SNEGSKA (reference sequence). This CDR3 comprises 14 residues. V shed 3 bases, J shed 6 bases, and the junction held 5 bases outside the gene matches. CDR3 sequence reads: CSASGTSRPGELFF. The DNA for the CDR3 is TGCAGTGCTAGCGGGACTAGCAGGCCCGGGGAGCTGTTTTTT.

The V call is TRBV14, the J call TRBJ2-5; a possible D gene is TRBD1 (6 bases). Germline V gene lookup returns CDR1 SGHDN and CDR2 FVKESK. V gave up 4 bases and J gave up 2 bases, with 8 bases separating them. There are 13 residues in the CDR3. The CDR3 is CASSRQVQETQYF. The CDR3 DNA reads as TGTGCCAGCAGCCGACAGGTTCAAGAGACCCAGTACTTC.

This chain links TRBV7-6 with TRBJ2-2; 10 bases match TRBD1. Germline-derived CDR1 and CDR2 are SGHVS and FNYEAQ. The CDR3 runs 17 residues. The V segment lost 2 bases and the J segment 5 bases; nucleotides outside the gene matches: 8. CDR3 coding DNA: TGTGCCAGCAGCTTAACCCGGGACAGGGGAAGAACCGGGGAGCTGTTTTTT. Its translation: CASSLTRDRGRTGELFF.

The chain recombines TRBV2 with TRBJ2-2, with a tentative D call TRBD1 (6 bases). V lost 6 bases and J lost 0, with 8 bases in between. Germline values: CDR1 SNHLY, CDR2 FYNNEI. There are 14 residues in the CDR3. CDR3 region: CASRGGPNTGELFF. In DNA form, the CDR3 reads TGTGCCAGCAGAGGGGGACCGAACACCGGGGAGCTGTTTTTT.

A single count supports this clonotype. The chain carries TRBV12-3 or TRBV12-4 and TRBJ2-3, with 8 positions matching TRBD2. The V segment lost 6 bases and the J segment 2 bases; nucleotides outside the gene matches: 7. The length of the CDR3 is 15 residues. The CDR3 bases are TGTGCCAGCAGCCCTAGCGGGTACCCCACAGATACGCAGTATTTT. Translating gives CASSPSGYPTDTQYF.